This TCR beta chain is drawn from a study of tumor-infiltrating lymphocytes in primary liver carcinoma. Study-level information: Samples gave roughly 3.5 to 7.5 million productive TCRbeta reads, similar across tissue types. Study observations and caveats: It was tumor-adjacent and tumor-blood pairs that overlapped less than tumor region pairs did.

This clonotype was found many times. Its specificity is not known. The study co-extracted DNA and RNA from 20-30 mg of unsorted bulk tissue. Germline CDR1 SGHDT, CDR2 YYEEEE. The ends lost 4 bases at V and 5 bases at J; junction bases unmatched: 8. The CDR3 is 17 amino acids. The authors made TCR beta cDNA from 400 to 600 ng total RNA with a constant-region primer. The TCR beta library was amplified through three nested multiplex PCR rounds in a modified ARM-PCR procedure. Two initial PCR rounds of around 9 cycles each paired TRBV1-TRBV30 forward primers with a C-beta reverse primer. TCRdb redid the calling of the multiplex PCR reads with MiXCR, one entry per CDR3 protein. This sample carries about 99,000 distinct CDR3 sequences, almost 70% of them seen once, and the ten largest clones take 7.5% to 10%.

The receptor was derived from a woman aged 55-70 years with primary liver carcinoma and hepatitis B virus infection. The rearrangement links TRBV5-6 to TRBJ2-4; 14 bases are shared with TRBD2. The sequenced material came from liver tumor tissue from sampling region 5. Subset defined: tumor region T5, tumor centre. The CDR3 reads CASSPGTSGSWQNIQYF. The DNA of the CDR3 is TGTGCCAGCAGCCCCGGGACTAGCGGGAGTTGGCAAAACATTCAGTACTTC.